Below, 18 T cell receptor beta chains from the same sample are listed, as sequenced in a study of blood T cell repertoires in COVID-19. Only in-frame clones appear in the TCRdb table, and some are missing; sequencing was by immunoSEQ multiplex PCR. Of under 300,000 clones in the sample, over 75% were seen once. Sequencing was carried out using peripheral blood. These receptors originate from a woman in her seventies with acute or convalescent COVID-19.

The chain links TRBV7-3 to TRBJ2-1, with a possible D match to TRBD2 (5 bases). Germline CDR1 and CDR2: SGHTA and FQGTGA. V was shortened by 5 bases and J by 0 bases, with 14 bases between the two germline ends. CDR3 size: 16 residues. This CDR3 reads CASSQAPGFSYNEQFF. CDR3 DNA sequence: TGTGCCAGCAGCCAGGCGCCGGGGTTCTCCTACAATGAGCAGTTCTTC.

This chain connects TRBV18 to TRBJ2-1, with D possibly being TRBD1 (6 bases). Germline assignment: CDR1 KGHSH and CDR2 LQKENI. This CDR3 region has 14 residues. V was trimmed by 5 bases and J by 7 bases, leaving 15 bases between them. The CDR3 region is CASSMQGQSNEQFF. For the CDR3, the DNA is TGTGCCAGCTCAATGCAGGGGCAAAGTAATGAGCAGTTCTTC.

The chain is built from TRBV5-1 and TRBJ2-3, with TRBD2 matching 9 bases. CDR3 length equals 17 residues. The V gene end was trimmed by 5 bases and the J gene end by 2 bases; junction bases not matched to a gene: 12. Germline V CDR1 and CDR2: SGHRS, YFSETQ. CDR3 nucleotide sequence: TGCGCCAGCAGTCCCACCCTGGAGCGGGGGGCCACAGATACGCAGTATTTT. It yields the protein CASSPTLERGATDTQYF.

The CDR3 sequence: CASSVRAVGELFF. The CDR3 DNA sequence: TGTGCCAGCAGCGTGCGGGCTGTCGGGGAGCTGTTTTTT. The chain joins TRBV9 to TRBJ2-2; tentatively, D is TRBD2 (5 bases). Trimming left V 2 bases short and J 7 bases short, with 9 bases between. Germline CDR1 SGDLS, CDR2 YYNGEE. This CDR3 spans 13 amino acids.

The V and J genes are TRBV10-1 and TRBJ1-6, with unresolved D. V was clipped by 3 bases and J by 9 bases, with 6 bases between them. This CDR3 region has 12 residues. From germline, CDR1 is WNHNN and CDR2 SYGVQD (reference sequence). The CDR3 reads CASSEGSSPLHF. CDR3 bases: TGCGCCAGCAGTGAAGGGAGTTCACCCCTCCACTTT.

The chain couples TRBV20-1 to TRBJ1-1; 7 bases are a match to TRBD1. The CDR3 loop spans 11 amino acids. The trim removed 8 bases at V and 9 bases at J, leaving 9 bases unmatched. Germline CDR1 and CDR2: DFQATT and SNEGSKA (reference sequence). In nucleotides, the CDR3 is TGCAGTCTGATACCGGGACAGCAAGCTTTCTTT. This translates into CSLIPGQQAFF.

The J gene is TRBJ1-4, the V gene TRBV27, with no clear D. Germline CDR1 and CDR2: MNHEY and SMNVEV (reference sequence). The V end was cut by 3 bases, the J end by 7 bases, with 12 bases between. The CDR3 runs to 14 residues. In DNA, the CDR3 is TGTGCCAGCAGTTTCAGTTACCGAGGTGAAAAACTGTTTTTT. Translation: CASSFSYRGEKLFF.

This clone was counted once. The chain uses TRBV9 and TRBJ2-7, with 10 positions matching TRBD1. CDR1 is SGDLS, CDR2 YYNGEE, per germline. The junction had 6 bases not matched to a gene; V was cut back by 3 bases and J by 3 bases. The CDR3 is 15 residues long. The DNA for the CDR3 is TGTGCCAGCAGCGCCGGACAGGGGGAATTCTACGAGCAGTACTTC. Translation: CASSAGQGEFYEQYF. The full variable domain, rest sourced from reference TRBV9 and TRBJ2-7, is DSGVTQTPKHLITATGQRVTLRCSPRSGDLSVYWYQQSLDQGLQFLIQYYNGEERAKGNILERFSAQQFPDLHSELNLSSLELGDSALYFCASSAGQGEFYEQYFGPGTRLTVT.

This clone was observed a single time. In nucleotides, the CDR3 is TGTGCCACCAGCAGAGAGGCATATTCACCCCTCCACTTT. Protein product: CATSREAYSPLHF. The chain couples TRBV15 to TRBJ1-6; D is unresolved. This CDR3 region has 13 residues. CDR1 LNHNV and CDR2 YYDKDF come from the germline V gene (reference sequence). Trimming cost V 0 bases and J 8 bases, with 5 bases left between them. The entire variable domain, with the rest obtained from reference TRBV15 and TRBJ1-6, is as follows: DAMVIQNPRYQVTQFGKPVTLSCSQTLNHNVMYWYQQKSSQAPKLLFHYYDKDFNNEADTPDNFQSRRPNTSFCFLDIRSPGLGDTAMYLCATSREAYSPLHFGNGTRLTVT.

The chain recombines TRBV6-5 with TRBJ1-4; no firm D call. Germline assignment: CDR1 MNHEY and CDR2 SVGAGI. The ends were cut back, 11 bases at V and 8 bases at J, with 18 bases in the middle. There are 13 residues in the CDR3. CDR3 loop: CASEISPGEKLFF. In nucleotides, the CDR3 is TGTGCCTCCGAAATTTCACCCGGGGAAAAACTGTTTTTT.

This chain links TRBV6-6 with TRBJ1-5; D perhaps matches TRBD1 (5 bases). This CDR3 contains 16 residues. Germline CDR1 is MNHNY and CDR2 is SVGAGI (reference sequence). Trimming removed 2 bases from V and 3 bases from J, with 14 bases in between. The CDR3 spells CASSYRAGSFNQPQHF. Here the CDR3 DNA reads TGTGCCAGCAGTTACCGGGCAGGGTCCTTCAATCAGCCCCAGCATTTT.

This chain connects TRBV4-1 to TRBJ2-5, with D possibly matching TRBD1 (5 bases). CDR1 MGHRA and CDR2 YSYEKL come from the germline V gene. The CDR3 runs to 13 residues. The ends were cut back, 4 bases at V and 5 bases at J, with 11 bases in the middle. CDR3 region: CASSLVGRETQYF. The CDR3 nucleotides are TGCGCCAGCAGCCTTGTGGGGCGTGAGACCCAGTACTTC.

V usage is TRBV7-3 and J usage is TRBJ2-7; 9 bases match TRBD1. The CDR3 consists of 16 residues. The trim removed 2 bases at V and 5 bases at J, leaving 10 bases unmatched. Germline loops: CDR1 SGHTA, CDR2 FQGTGA. CDR3 region: CASSLASGQGQNEQYF. The DNA of the CDR3 is TGTGCCAGCAGCTTAGCCTCGGGACAGGGCCAGAACGAGCAGTACTTC.

The chain has TRBV5-6 and TRBJ1-1, with TRBD1 matching 10 bases. V lost 3 bases to trimming and J lost 4 bases; unmatched junction nucleotides: 9. CDR3 length: 16 amino acids. In germline, CDR1 is SGHDT, CDR2 YYEEEE. The CDR3 spells CASSSTGQGKSTEAFF. CDR3 sequence (DNA): TGTGCCAGCAGCTCGACGGGACAGGGGAAAAGCACTGAAGCTTTCTTT.

The CDR3: CASSSRDRGAYGYTF. The CDR3, as DNA: TGCGCCAGCAGCTCTCGGGACAGGGGGGCCTATGGCTACACCTTC. V and J are TRBV5-1 and TRBJ1-2, with TRBD1 matching 11 bases. V shed 3 bases, J shed 4 bases, and the junction held 5 bases outside the gene matches. The germline CDR1 and CDR2 sequences are SGHRS and YFSETQ. This CDR3 has 15 amino acids.

The chain combines TRBV5-1 with TRBJ2-3; D may be TRBD2 (6 bases). The V gene lost 5 bases and the J gene lost 2 bases, with 15 bases spanning the gap. CDR1 and CDR2 (germline): SGHRS, YFSETQ. The CDR3 consists of 15 residues. CDR3 coding DNA: TGCGCCAGCAGGGGAACGGGGGTTATCACAGATACGCAGTATTTT. Protein: CASRGTGVITDTQYF.

The J gene is TRBJ1-2, the V gene TRBV5-6, with 7 bases aligning to TRBD1. The CDR3 has 14 amino acids. J gave up 4 bases and V 5 bases, and 8 bases lay outside the gene matches. Germline assignment: CDR1 SGHDT and CDR2 YYEEEE. Written as DNA, the CDR3 is TGTGCCAGCAGGCCCGGGACAGAACTCTATGGCTACACCTTC. It is translated as CASRPGTELYGYTF.

The V call is TRBV6-5, the J call TRBJ2-7; 7 bases match TRBD1. The CDR3 is made up of 12 amino acids. V lost 6 bases and J lost 6; bases outside the gene matches: 5. CDR1 is MNHEY and CDR2 is SVGAGI in the germline V gene. CDR3 region: CASSQTGREQYF. DNA for the CDR3: TGTGCCAGCAGCCAGACAGGGCGCGAGCAGTACTTC.